This T cell receptor beta chain was sequenced in a study of blood T cells in healthy people across ages (dated by TCRdb to about 2015). Regarding the complete study: In model experiments, template switching captured about one uniquely barcoded TCR beta cDNA molecule for every two T cells. To track age-related changes in TCR beta repertoire diversity, the study relied on deep sequencing normalized with unique cDNA molecular identifiers. Four age groups were formed from the donors: young (average 16 years), middle-aged (around 40), aged (approximately 60) and long-lived (roughly 88). To avoid experimental bias, donors of different ages were randomly spread across the sequencing lanes. Two additional independent replicas of 1 million unique cDNA reads from the same blood draw were analyzed for two donors (one aged 18 to 29 and one aged 80 or older).

The CDR3 holds 16 amino acids from the cysteine to the phenylalanine. The retained sequence is limited to the CDR3, 48 bases, with the frame set at the first base. The germline V gene sets CDR1 to ENHRY and CDR2 to SYGVKD. Compared with germline, V lacks 3 bases and J lacks 7 bases; bases without a gene match: 4. The donors were roughly 38 Caucasian individuals from Russia, aged roughly 6 to 100 years, who were systemically healthy. Ten milliliters of peripheral blood were drawn from each donor into EDTA-treated Vacutainer tubes. Ficoll-Paque density-gradient centrifugation was used to isolate PBMCs, with at least 7 million per sample. Total RNA was extracted from PBMCs with Trizol reagent, with at least 5.5 micrograms obtained per sample. For every donor, an aliquot of PBMCs went through flow cytometry to measure the percentages of naive CD45RAhigh/CD27high T cells. A word on this clonotype: Its recognized antigen is unknown. No base quality information exists; no much larger clone differs at one position.

The study at large found these results: The long-lived group showed more naive CD4+ T cells, fewer expanded clones and increased TCR diversity than the aged group, suggesting age selection. Observed TCR beta diversity correlated strongly with the percentage of naive T cells measured by flow cytometry. Because donor CMV infection status was unknown, age-related changes in expanded clonotypes were potentially confounded. Because profiling used bulk unsorted PBMCs, naive and antigen-experienced compartments could not be compared conclusively. Observed TCR beta diversity per million T cells fell roughly linearly with age, and a significant reduction was already apparent by age roughly 40. Estimates of total diversity based on one million sequenced T cells were considered lower bounds and underestimates.

Libraries were built with 5' RACE. The sequencer was an Illumina HiSeq 2500. A second PCR of roughly 6 to 12 cycles was run with a J-beta primer mix and a sample-barcoded 5' primer. A template-switch 5' adaptor carrying 12 random nucleotides introduced a unique molecular identifier onto each TCR beta cDNA molecule. Each sample yielded at least 2.5 million CDR3-containing paired-end reads. First-strand cDNA synthesis was performed from all RNA using the Mint cDNA synthesis kit, with priming by a TRBC-specific oligonucleotide. Following uracil-DNA glycosylase treatment, all cDNA underwent a first 18-cycle PCR with the universal primers M1SS and BC2_uni_R. Under the source paper's analysis protocol: Normalization of each sample was performed by random selection of 1 million high-quality reads, each carrying a distinct molecular identifier. Instead of being binned into consensus sequences, reads that shared molecular identifiers were thrown out. MiTCR, with a Q25 quality threshold and the strictest error-elimination algorithm, was used for CDR3 identification, clonotype clustering and error correction. A nonparametric unseen species model with Euler transformation was used to estimate a lower bound on total TCR beta diversity. The public reads were run again by TCRdb, first through fastp at Q25 and then through MiXCR, and only productive beta chains were kept. Under each unique CDR3 protein, matching rows form one entry showing the most common genes and DNA. TCRdb's processing, not the authors', yielded these V and J calls. The sample profile shows hundreds of thousands of distinct CDR3 sequences; 49% of them were found once. The leading ten clones occupy under 35% of the sample.

The source of this sequence is a woman aged 60-75 years in good health. The rearranged chain carries TRBV10-3 and TRBJ2-1, and TRBD2 aligns with 15 junction nucleotides. Specimen: blood. The sequence in DNA is TGTGCCATCAGTGAAGGGACTAGCGGGAGGCGTAATGAGCAGTTCTTC. This encodes CAISEGTSGRRNEQFF.